This entry is about one T cell receptor beta chain. These data originate in a study of blood T cell repertoires in COVID-19. The wider study: Sites in the United States, Italy and Spain provided acute and convalescent COVID-19 samples.

The V gene's germline CDR1 is SGHTA and CDR2 FQGTGA. The CDR3 totals 15 residues. V lost 2 bases, J lost 5 bases, and 8 bases stayed unmatched. Study processing details: Nucleated cell number was recorded as an estimate derived from reference gene primer amplification. Sequenced by immunoSEQ multiplex PCR; TCRdb stores in-frame clones only, minus some. That table furnishes V, J and clone size, whereas the DNA furnished D and trimming. Of approximately 97,000 clones listed, around 85% are singletons. This clonotype was sampled from a human donor in a cohort sampled during active COVID-19. The sequenced material came from peripheral blood. V usage is TRBV7-3 and J usage is TRBJ2-5; TRBD2 agrees at 7 bases. CDR3 region: CASSLWGGSEETQYF. CDR3 in DNA: TGTGCCAGCAGCTTATGGGGCGGGAGTGAGGAGACCCAGTACTTC.